These T cell receptor beta chains were read from a single sample in a study of blood T cell repertoires in COVID-19. Using immunoSEQ multiplex PCR, the repertoire was profiled, and TCRdb retains in-frame clones only, with some absent. The sample includes about 50,000 clones, 70% to 90% seen only once; the top ten take more than 2%. The sequencing input was peripheral blood. Source of these receptors: a human donor in a cohort sampled during active COVID-19. The CDR3 runs from the conserved cysteine through the conserved F or W. The D gene is left open where the match is weak. A clone size is listed for some rows: how often the clone was seen (once, few, many), or a class if it is expanded.

d_gene | abundance | j_gene | v_gene | CDR3nt | CDR3aa
. | . | TRBJ1-2 | TRBV12-3/TRBV12-4 | TGTGCCAGCAGTTTAGGGGGGGGAGCCCCTTACACCTTC | CASSLGGGAPYTF
. | . | TRBJ2-1 | TRBV20-1 | TGCAGTGCTAGGTTTTCGTCCGAGCAGTTCTTC | CSARFSSEQFF
. | . | TRBJ1-5 | TRBV2 | TGTGCCAGCAGTGAGGGCAGCAGCTTCGGGCCCCAGCATTTT | CASSEGSSFGPQHF
TRBD2 | . | TRBJ2-7 | TRBV4-3 | TGCGCCAGCAGCCAAGATAGGCTAGCGGGGGCCTACGAGCAGTACTTC | CASSQDRLAGAYEQYF
. | . | TRBJ2-5 | TRBV30 | TGTGCCTGGAACGGGGAGGAGACCCAGTACTTC | CAWNGEETQYF
TRBD2 | . | TRBJ2-7 | TRBV5-1 | TGCGCCAGCAGCTTGGCTGGAGCGGGGGGGTACTACGAGCAGTACTTC | CASSLAGAGGYYEQYF
TRBD1 | few | TRBJ2-2 | TRBV7-9 | TGTGCCAGCAGCTCGGGACAGGGTTACACCGGGGAGCTGTTTTTT | CASSSGQGYTGELFF
TRBD2 | . | TRBJ2-3 | TRBV10-3 | TGTGCCATCAGTGAAACAGCGGGGGTCGCTGCCGATACGCAGTATTTT | CAISETAGVAADTQYF
. | . | TRBJ1-1 | TRBV28 | TGTGCCAGCAGTACCACAGCAGAGGGGGAAAAAGCTTTCTTT | CASSTTAEGEKAFF
. | . | TRBJ2-5 | TRBV11-2 | TGTGCCAGCAGCTTAGTCGGAGGGAGGGGGCAAGAGACCCAGTACTTC | CASSLVGGRGQETQYF